This T cell receptor (beta chain) was sequenced in a study of tumor-infiltrating lymphocytes in primary liver carcinoma. Study-wide context: Resection treated the patients' primary liver carcinoma. With diameters of about 4 to 11 cm, tumors were stage T1-T3 N0M0. Study-wide points: The study found a significantly higher top-250-clone fraction in tumors than in blood (p = 0.039).

This clonotype occurred a few times. Its cognate antigen is unknown. Making TCR beta cDNA involved roughly 0.55 ug total RNA and a constant-region primer. Researchers made the TCR beta libraries by running three nested multiplex PCR rounds with slightly modified ARM-PCR. For around 9 cycles apiece, the opening two PCR rounds ran with TRBV1-TRBV30 forward primers and a C-beta reverse primer. TCRdb called the multiplex PCR reads again in MiXCR, with one record for every CDR3 protein. The table shows about 180,000 distinct CDR3 sequences, with about 60% occurring only once. Out of unsorted whole blood came the blood RNA, and germline DNA was extracted as well. Germline CDR1 and CDR2: MDHEN and SYDVKM. The junction had 8 bases not matched to a gene; V was cut back by 5 bases and J by 2 bases. The CDR3 totals 17 residues.

This sequence originates from a man aged 35 to 55 with primary liver carcinoma and hepatitis B virus infection. V gene TRBV28 combines with J gene TRBJ2-3, with TRBD2 matching over 12 bases. Specimen: peripheral blood. CDR3 nucleotide sequence: TGTGCCAGCAGTCGGGCTAGCGGGAGGGCTTACACAGATACGCAGTATTTT. Its protein is CASSRASGRAYTDTQYF.